Presented here are 10 T cell receptor beta chains from one specimen sequenced in a study of T cells expressing NK-cell markers. After re-calling the 5' RACE reads, TCRdb lists one entry per CDR3 protein, DNA absent. The sample totals 400,000 to 450,000 distinct CDR3 sequences; its top ten clones hold 7.3%. Sample: blood T cells: a sorted CD56 or NKG2C T cell subset, CD4+ or CD8+ T cells, or bulk PBMC T cells (not recorded which). These receptors originate from a woman aged 18-69 years in good health.

The chain has TRBV7-8 and TRBJ2-1; TCRdb indicates TRBD1, and absent DNA this call remains unverified. This CDR3 spans 18 amino acids. Germline CDR1 is SGHVS and CDR2 is FQNEAQ. This chain's CDR3 is CASSEGTGTRIIYNEQFF. Supplemented by reference TRBV7-8 and TRBJ2-1, the full variable domain reads GAGVSQSPRYKVAKRGQDVALRCDPISGHVSLFWYQQALGQGPEFLTYFQNEAQLDKSGLPSDRFFAERPEGSVSTLKIQRTQQEDSAVYLCASSEGTGTRIIYNEQFFGPGTRLTVL.

V and J are TRBV5-1 and TRBJ1-6; the TCRdb call, TRBD1, lacks DNA for checking. The CDR3 totals 17 residues. CDR1 is SGHRS and CDR2 is YFSETQ in the germline V gene. The CDR3 here is CASSPLGVQGQDSPLHF.

The chain carries TRBV6-5 and TRBJ2-1. The length of the CDR3 is 14 residues. Germline-derived CDR1 and CDR2 are MNHEY and SVGAGI. The CDR3 sequence is CASSYRSSYNEQFF.

The CDR3 region is CASSFLGPGSGYTF. The V call is TRBV11-2, the J call TRBJ1-2. The germline V gene has CDR1 SGHAT and CDR2 FQNNGV. This CDR3 contains 14 residues.

V gene TRBV7-2 combines with J gene TRBJ2-5; TCRdb picks TRBD2, but there is no DNA to check that call. Germline loops: CDR1 SGHTA, CDR2 FQGNSA. The CDR3 has 14 amino acids. CDR3: CASSRPSGEETQYF.

The rearrangement joins TRBV10-1 to TRBJ2-2; TCRdb indicates TRBD1, and absent DNA this call remains unverified. This CDR3 comprises 16 residues. CDR1 and CDR2 from the germline V gene are WNHNN and SYGVQD (reference sequence). The CDR3: CASSESRQGSTGELFF.

CDR3 loop: CASSQGVAGELFF. This chain joins TRBV6-1 and TRBJ2-2; the TCRdb call, TRBD1, lacks DNA for checking. Germline assignment: CDR1 MNHNS and CDR2 SASEGT. The CDR3 covers 13 residues.

The rearrangement joins TRBV11-2 to TRBJ1-1; TCRdb returns TRBD1, unconfirmable since there is no DNA. From germline, CDR1 is SGHAT and CDR2 FQNNGV. There are 13 residues in the CDR3. The CDR3 region is CASSGTLDTEAFF.

The genes are TRBV30 and TRBJ1-1; the D call of TRBD1 rests on TCRdb alone, since no DNA is present to check it. The CDR3 extends over 14 amino acids. Germline loops: CDR1 GTSNPN, CDR2 SVGIG (reference sequence). CDR3 sequence reads: CAWSVQTGRTEAFF.

CDR3 in amino acids: CASSPEAGVNNEQFF. The rearrangement joins TRBV14 to TRBJ2-1; the TRBD2 assignment by TCRdb is unverifiable without DNA. The CDR3 totals 15 residues. The germline gives CDR1 SGHDN, CDR2 FVKESK. Using reference TRBV14 and TRBJ2-1 for the parts outside the CDR3, the full variable domain is EAGVTQFPSHSVIEKGQTVTLRCDPISGHDNLYWYRRVMGKEIKFLLHFVKESKQDESGMPNNRFLAERTGGTYSTLKVQPAELEDSGVYFCASSPEAGVNNEQFFGPGTRLTVL.